The next 26 T cell receptor beta chains were all read from a single sample in a study of blood T cell repertoires in COVID-19. Sequenced by immunoSEQ multiplex PCR; TCRdb stores in-frame clones only, minus some. The table shows tens of thousands of clones, with approximately 81% occurring only once. Sample: peripheral blood. Every receptor here comes from a woman in her sixties with acute or convalescent COVID-19.

This chain connects TRBV29-1 to TRBJ2-7; TRBD1 matches at 8 bases. The CDR3 is made up of 11 amino acids. Per germline, CDR1 SQVTM and CDR2 ANQGSEA. The CDR3 DNA reads TGCCCGGTGGACAGGGCTGGCGAGCAGTACGTC. It translates to CPVDRAGEQYV.

The chain has TRBV4-2 and TRBJ2-3; possible D gene TRBD2, 5 bases. Trimming pared 2 bases from V and 5 bases from J, leaving 8 bases between. The CDR3 totals 13 residues. The germline V gene encodes CDR1 LGHNA and CDR2 YNFKEQ. CDR3 DNA: TGTGCCAGCAGCCAAAGAGAGGGAGATACGCAGTATTTT. It specifies CASSQREGDTQYF.

The chain uses TRBV24-1 and TRBJ2-6; TRBD1 is a possible D gene (6 bases). Germline V lookup: CDR1 KGHDR, CDR2 SFDVKD. V dropped 4 bases and J dropped 1 base, with 13 bases sitting between them. The CDR3 consists of 17 residues. The CDR3 region has the DNA TGTGCCACCAGTGACAACAGGGCTCCGTCTGGGGCCAACGTCCTGACTTTC. Translating it yields CATSDNRAPSGANVLTF.

This rearrangement joins TRBV7-9 to TRBJ2-5, with 11 nucleotides matching TRBD2. CDR3 length: 16 residues. Germline V lookup: CDR1 SEHNR, CDR2 FQNEAQ (reference sequence). V lost 5 bases, J lost 1 base, and 6 bases stayed unmatched. The chain's CDR3 is CASSLSSGGPQETQYF. DNA of the CDR3: TGTGCCAGCAGCCTATCTAGCGGGGGGCCCCAAGAGACCCAGTACTTC.

The gene calls are TRBV6-1 and TRBJ1-5; no firm D call. V lost 4 bases, J lost 0 bases, and 22 bases lay in between. Germline CDR1 is MNHNS and CDR2 is SASEGT. The CDR3 runs 19 residues. This chain's CDR3 is CASSGPVLAAEFSNQPQHF. The CDR3 DNA follows: TGTGCCAGCAGTGGCCCCGTGTTAGCAGCCGAGTTTAGCAATCAGCCCCAGCATTTT.

The chain links TRBV6-5 to TRBJ2-7; D may be TRBD2 (5 bases). The CDR3 totals 15 residues. Germline V gene sequence: CDR1 MNHEY, CDR2 SVGAGI. V lost 4 bases and J lost 0, with 13 bases in between. The CDR3 region is CASSSGLTGSYEQYV. DNA for the CDR3: TGTGCCAGCAGTTCAGGACTGACGGGCTCCTACGAGCAGTACGTC.

The chain couples TRBV29-1 to TRBJ2-5; 9 nucleotides match TRBD2. The CDR3 is 14 amino acids. V gave up 0 bases and J gave up 5 bases; unmatched junction bases: 4. Germline V CDR1 and CDR2: SQVTM, ANQGSEA. DNA for the CDR3: TGCAGCGTTGAAGAGAGAAGCGGGGGGGAGACCCAGTACTTC. Residues: CSVEERSGGETQYF.

This clone showed up just a few times. This chain connects TRBV19 to TRBJ1-2, with D possibly TRBD1 on 6 matching bases. Germline V gene data show CDR1 as LNHDA and CDR2 as SQIVND (reference sequence). The CDR3 totals 12 residues. V was cut by 5 bases and J by 5 bases, with 9 bases left in between. CDR3 bases: TGTGCCAGTAGTTTGGACAGATATGGCTACACCTTC. This sequence encodes CASSLDRYGYTF.

The gene calls are TRBV24-1 and TRBJ1-1, with 11 nucleotides matching TRBD1. In germline, CDR1 is KGHDR, CDR2 SFDVKD. This CDR3 is built from 15 residues. With V trimmed by 2 bases and J by 4 bases, 2 bases remained unmatched. The CDR3 protein is CATSDSGQGATEAFF. CDR3 nucleotides: TGTGCCACCAGTGATTCTGGACAGGGGGCCACTGAAGCTTTCTTT.

The J gene is TRBJ2-2, the V gene TRBV7-3; TRBD1 aligns across 10 bases. The V gene end was trimmed by 5 bases and the J gene end by 0 bases; junction bases not matched to a gene: 3. This CDR3 contains 16 residues. Germline loops: CDR1 SGHTA, CDR2 FQGTGA. CDR3: CASSGDRGTNTGELFF. The CDR3 DNA follows: TGTGCCAGCAGCGGGGACAGGGGCACGAACACCGGGGAGCTGTTTTTT.

This clone has only a few counts. The chain is built from TRBV2 and TRBJ2-7; 12 nucleotides line up with TRBD2. Germline V CDR1 and CDR2: SNHLY, FYNNEI. The CDR3 is made up of 15 amino acids. Germline trimming cut 2 bases from V and 6 bases from J; bases unmatched to any gene: 5. CDR3: CASSETRTSGAEQYF. CDR3 in DNA: TGTGCCAGCAGTGAAACCCGGACTAGCGGGGCCGAGCAGTACTTC.

The chain joins TRBV19 to TRBJ1-5; 9 bases are shared with TRBD1. Trimming removed 6 bases from V and 13 bases from J; junction bases left unmatched: 7. The CDR3 spans 12 residues. The germline V gene encodes CDR1 LNHDA and CDR2 SQIVND (reference sequence). DNA of the CDR3: TGTGCCAGTAGGCTTGGGACAGGGAATCAGCATTTT. It encodes CASRLGTGNQHF.

CDR3 residues: CASSYSPTQDEQYF. CDR3 bases: TGTGCCAGCAGTTACTCACCCACCCAGGACGAGCAGTACTTC. The V and J genes are TRBV6-6 and TRBJ2-7; D call uncertain. With 0 bases removed from V and 5 bases from J, the gap between germline ends came to 11 bases. The germline gives CDR1 MNHNY, CDR2 SVGAGI (reference sequence). The CDR3 contains 14 residues.

The chain has TRBV6-6 and TRBJ2-7; TRBD1 matches 9 bases. Germline V gene sequence: CDR1 MNHNY, CDR2 SVGAGI (reference sequence). V shed 6 bases and J 1 base; nucleotides not matched to a gene: 7. The CDR3 is made up of 15 amino acids. The CDR3 DNA is TGTGCCAGCAGCCGACCGGGACAGGGATCCTACGAGCAGTACTTC. The encoded protein is CASSRPGQGSYEQYF.

The chain joins TRBV10-3 to TRBJ2-2; D is undetermined. The V end lost 6 bases, the J end lost 6 bases, and 8 bases lay between the germline ends. CDR1 and CDR2 from the germline V gene are ENHRY and SYGVKD. CDR3 length equals 12 residues. The CDR3 DNA is TGTGCCATCAGAGGAGTTGCCGGGGAGCTGTTTTTT. Translating it yields CAIRGVAGELFF.

CDR3 nucleotides: TGTGCCAGCAGCTTACAGGGGCACCAAGAGACCCAGTACTTC. Its translation is CASSLQGHQETQYF. V is TRBV7-6 and J is TRBJ2-5, with a weak D call TRBD1 (6 bases). Germline V gene lookup returns CDR1 SGHVS and CDR2 FNYEAQ. V was cut by 2 bases and J by 0 bases, with 7 bases left in between. There are 14 residues in the CDR3.

V and J are TRBV19 and TRBJ2-2; TRBD1 agrees at 8 bases. The CDR3 is made up of 16 amino acids. Germline V gene sequence: CDR1 LNHDA, CDR2 SQIVND (reference sequence). The V and J ends lost 9 bases and 3 bases, in that order; junction bases with no gene match: 12. CDR3 sequence reads: CASSKTGTGYTGELFF. The CDR3 nucleotides read TGTGCCAGCAGCAAGACCGGGACAGGCTACACCGGGGAGCTGTTTTTT.

The J gene is TRBJ1-2, the V gene TRBV9; the D gene is possibly TRBD1 (5 bases). Trimming stripped 0 bases from V and 2 bases from J, with 8 bases between. The germline V gene encodes CDR1 SGDLS and CDR2 YYNGEE. This CDR3 spans 14 amino acids. CDR3 protein: CASSVGRGNYGYTF. The CDR3 region has the DNA TGTGCCAGCAGCGTAGGGAGGGGAAACTATGGCTACACCTTC. Full variable domain (missing parts from reference TRBV9 and TRBJ1-2): DSGVTQTPKHLITATGQRVTLRCSPRSGDLSVYWYQQSLDQGLQFLIQYYNGEERAKGNILERFSAQQFPDLHSELNLSSLELGDSALYFCASSVGRGNYGYTFGSGTRLTVV.

V usage is TRBV4-2 and J usage is TRBJ1-2, with 10 bases aligning to TRBD1. Germline lookup yields CDR1 LGHNA and CDR2 YNFKEQ. V was pared by 0 bases and J by 5 bases, with 6 bases of the junction left unmatched. The CDR3 has 16 residues. The CDR3 reads CASSQDQRQGAYGYTF. The CDR3 bases are TGTGCCAGCAGCCAAGATCAGAGACAGGGGGCATATGGCTACACCTTC.

Only a few counts were recorded for this clone. The chain employs TRBV5-1 and TRBJ2-3; 8 bases are shared with TRBD1. This CDR3 contains 16 residues. The trim removed 0 bases at V and 1 base at J, leaving 4 bases unmatched. Germline V gene data show CDR1 as SGHRS and CDR2 as YFSETQ. For the CDR3, the DNA is TGCGCCAGCAGCTTGGGAGACAGGGGTGGCACAGATACGCAGTATTTT. Translated, it gives CASSLGDRGGTDTQYF.

This clone was seen only a few times. The sample carries other DNA sequences with the same CDR3. The chain links TRBV18 to TRBJ2-3, with 9 bases identical to TRBD1. The J segment lost 2 bases and the V segment lost 6 bases, leaving 3 bases of the junction unmatched. CDR1 KGHSH and CDR2 LQKENI come from the germline V gene. This CDR3 is 14 amino acids long. The CDR3 bases are TGTGCCAGCTCCCGGACAGGGGCCACAGATACGCAGTATTTT. Translation: CASSRTGATDTQYF.

CDR3 coding DNA: TGCGCCAGCAGTGATGCTAGCGGGGGTTTCGGAGATACGCAGTATTTT. The encoded protein is CASSDASGGFGDTQYF. The V call is TRBV10-1, the J call TRBJ2-3; 10 bases align to TRBD2. The V segment lost 3 bases and the J segment 5 bases; nucleotides outside the gene matches: 8. Germline loops: CDR1 WNHNN, CDR2 SYGVQD (reference sequence). CDR3 length: 16 amino acids.

The chain links TRBV30 to TRBJ1-3, with TRBD1 matching over 7 bases. J gave up 1 base and V 3 bases, and 3 bases lay outside the gene matches. CDR1 and CDR2 (germline): GTSNPN, SVGIG (reference sequence). The CDR3 sequence is 14 residues long. Here the CDR3 reads CAWSPGGSGNTIYF. In DNA form, the CDR3 reads TGTGCCTGGAGCCCAGGGGGATCTGGAAACACCATATATTTT.

For the CDR3, the DNA is TGTGCCAGCAGCTTCGTAGCGGGGGGAGCCGGGGAGCTGTTTTTT. Translating gives CASSFVAGGAGELFF. The chain is built from TRBV7-2 and TRBJ2-2; TRBD2 aligns across 10 bases. The CDR3 covers 15 residues. Germline V gene sequence: CDR1 SGHTA, CDR2 FQGNSA. Trimming at V came to 3 bases and at J to 6 bases, leaving 4 bases not matched to a gene. The variable domain in full, completed from reference TRBV7-2 and TRBJ2-2, reads GAGVSQSPSNKVTEKGKDVELRCDPISGHTALYWYRQSLGQGLEFLIYFQGNSAPDKSGLPSDRFSAERTGGSVSTLTIQRTQQEDSAVYLCASSFVAGGAGELFFGEGSRLTVL.

The chain links TRBV3-1 (or the pseudogene TRBV3-2) to TRBJ1-1; D might be TRBD1 (5 bases). Trimming took 0 bases from V and 0 from J, leaving 8 bases between them. This CDR3 contains 15 residues. The germline CDR1 and CDR2 sequences are LGHDT and YNNKEL (reference sequence). DNA for the CDR3: TGTGCCAGCAGCCAAGAGTTAGGGGTGAACACTGAAGCTTTCTTT. Its translation is CASSQELGVNTEAFF.

In its sample, this clone was seen many times. The V and J genes are TRBV28 and TRBJ2-3, with 7 nucleotides matching TRBD2. CDR3 length equals 15 residues. The V and J ends lost 6 bases and 1 base, in that order; junction bases with no gene match: 7. The germline CDR1 and CDR2 sequences are MDHEN and SYDVKM. The CDR3 DNA sequence: TGTGCCAGCAGGGGGGGGACTGTGGGCACAGATACGCAGTATTTT. Translating gives CASRGGTVGTDTQYF.